A selection of T cell receptor beta chains follows, all from one sample in a study of blood T cell repertoires in COVID-19. The assay was immunoSEQ multiplex PCR, and TCRdb's table has in-frame clones only and misses some. Among 350,000 to 450,000 clones, 80% to 90% were seen once, and the ten largest hold roughly 6.6%. Material: peripheral blood. These receptors were collected from a woman aged 55-69 years with COVID-19, enrolled during active disease. Both conserved end residues are part of each CDR3. Each record gives: D gene, V gene, J gene, clone size, CDR3 DNA, CDR3 protein. A D gene is named only where the DNA matches it firmly. Clone size, where shown, is once, few, many, or a class for clones that have expanded.

d_call: TRBD1; v_call: TRBV7-9; j_call: TRBJ2-7; clone_size: -; cdr3_nt: TGTGCCAGCAGCTCTTGGGACAGGGGTTCCTACGAGCAGTACTTC; cdr3_aa: CASSSWDRGSYEQYF
d_call: TRBD2; v_call: TRBV9; j_call: TRBJ2-7; clone_size: -; cdr3_nt: TGTGCCAGCAGCAACCTACCGGGACTAGAGGTGTACGAGCAGTACTTC; cdr3_aa: CASSNLPGLEVYEQYF
d_call: -; v_call: TRBV27; j_call: TRBJ1-1; clone_size: -; cdr3_nt: TGTGCCAGCAGTTCGATGCGAGGCACTGAAGCTTTCTTT; cdr3_aa: CASSSMRGTEAFF
d_call: -; v_call: TRBV30; j_call: TRBJ1-5; clone_size: -; cdr3_nt: TGTGCCTGGAGTAAAGGGACTTCCAATCAGCCCCAGCATTTT; cdr3_aa: CAWSKGTSNQPQHF
d_call: -; v_call: TRBV6-5; j_call: TRBJ1-1; clone_size: -; cdr3_nt: TGTGCCAGCAGCCGGACAGAACAAGTTGAAGCTTTCTTT; cdr3_aa: CASSRTEQVEAFF
d_call: -; v_call: TRBV7-3; j_call: TRBJ2-3; clone_size: -; cdr3_nt: TGTGCCAGCAGCTTAGGGCCGACACGGGATACGCAGTATTTT; cdr3_aa: CASSLGPTRDTQYF
d_call: -; v_call: TRBV2; j_call: TRBJ1-2; clone_size: -; cdr3_nt: TGTGCCAGCAGTGAAGTGGGCGGGGCGGCGTTCGCTACTAACTATGGCTACACCTTC; cdr3_aa: CASSEVGGAAFATNYGYTF
d_call: -; v_call: TRBV5-1; j_call: TRBJ2-1; clone_size: once; cdr3_nt: TGCGCCAGCAGCTTGGGGGACTCGTGGGTCTACAATGAGCAGTTCTTC; cdr3_aa: CASSLGDSWVYNEQFF
d_call: -; v_call: TRBV3-1/TRBV3-2; j_call: TRBJ1-4; clone_size: -; cdr3_nt: TGTGCCAGCAGCCAGCCCAGAACAGACAGCTTTAATGAAAAACTGTTTTTT; cdr3_aa: CASSQPRTDSFNEKLFF
d_call: TRBD2; v_call: TRBV5-1; j_call: TRBJ2-1; clone_size: -; cdr3_nt: TGCGCCAGCCACCCTCTAGAGCGGGGGGGATACAATGAGCAGTTCTTC; cdr3_aa: CASHPLERGGYNEQFF
d_call: -; v_call: TRBV5-1; j_call: TRBJ1-1; clone_size: -; cdr3_nt: TGCGCCAGCAGCGCCCGCAGGGGACCCAACACTGAAGCTTTCTTT; cdr3_aa: CASSARRGPNTEAFF
d_call: TRBD2; v_call: TRBV27; j_call: TRBJ2-5; clone_size: -; cdr3_nt: TGTGCCAGCAGTTTATCGCTAGCCGGGACTAGCGGACAAGAGACCCAGTACTTC; cdr3_aa: CASSLSLAGTSGQETQYF
d_call: -; v_call: TRBV9; j_call: TRBJ1-2; clone_size: -; cdr3_nt: TGTGCCAGCAGCCCCCTCCCCGGGGGGGGCGGCCTCTATGGCTACACCTTC; cdr3_aa: CASSPLPGGGGLYGYTF
d_call: TRBD2; v_call: TRBV3-1/TRBV3-2; j_call: TRBJ2-7; clone_size: -; cdr3_nt: TGTGCCAGCACCTCTAGCGGGGGATACGAGCAGTACTTC; cdr3_aa: CASTSSGGYEQYF
d_call: TRBD1; v_call: TRBV19; j_call: TRBJ2-2; clone_size: -; cdr3_nt: TGTGCCAGTACCCTTATGGGACAGGGGTTTGACACCGGGGAGCTGTTTTTT; cdr3_aa: CASTLMGQGFDTGELFF
d_call: TRBD1; v_call: TRBV6-5; j_call: TRBJ2-7; clone_size: -; cdr3_nt: TGTGCCAGCAGTCGAGGGACAGACTACGAGCAGTACTTC; cdr3_aa: CASSRGTDYEQYF
d_call: -; v_call: TRBV9; j_call: TRBJ1-3; clone_size: -; cdr3_nt: TGTGCCAGCAGCGTCTCGAACGGAGCCGGAAACACCATATATTTT; cdr3_aa: CASSVSNGAGNTIYF
d_call: -; v_call: TRBV6-6; j_call: TRBJ2-2; clone_size: -; cdr3_nt: TGTGCCAGCAGTTCTTACACCGGGGAGCTGTTTTTT; cdr3_aa: CASSSYTGELFF
d_call: TRBD1; v_call: TRBV5-4; j_call: TRBJ1-1; clone_size: -; cdr3_nt: TGTGCCAGCAGCTTGGACCCCGCCTTTATTTCGACAGGGACGAACACTGAAGCTTTCTTT; cdr3_aa: CASSLDPAFISTGTNTEAFF
d_call: -; v_call: TRBV7-3; j_call: TRBJ2-1; clone_size: -; cdr3_nt: TGTGCCAGCAGCTTATCTGGGAGCGGCTCCTACAATGAGCAGTTCTTC; cdr3_aa: CASSLSGSGSYNEQFF
d_call: TRBD2; v_call: TRBV19; j_call: TRBJ2-1; clone_size: -; cdr3_nt: TGTGCCAGTAGTCCCGTAGCGGGGAGCTCCTACAATGAGCAGTTCTTC; cdr3_aa: CASSPVAGSSYNEQFF
d_call: -; v_call: TRBV3-1/TRBV3-2; j_call: TRBJ2-3; clone_size: -; cdr3_nt: TGTGCCAGCAGCCATGGAGGGGCCAGCACAGATACGCAGTATTTT; cdr3_aa: CASSHGGASTDTQYF
d_call: -; v_call: TRBV4-2; j_call: TRBJ1-4; clone_size: -; cdr3_nt: TGTGCCAGCAGTGCCAGTCTCAATGAAAAACTGTTTTTT; cdr3_aa: CASSASLNEKLFF
d_call: TRBD1; v_call: TRBV13; j_call: TRBJ1-1; clone_size: -; cdr3_nt: TGTGCCAGCAGCCTCAAAGGGGGCATCACTGAAGCTTTCTTT; cdr3_aa: CASSLKGGITEAFF
d_call: -; v_call: TRBV19; j_call: TRBJ1-5; clone_size: -; cdr3_nt: TGTGCCAGTAGTCTCCCGACAGGACCCTATAGCAATCAGCCCCAGCATTTT; cdr3_aa: CASSLPTGPYSNQPQHF
d_call: -; v_call: TRBV19; j_call: TRBJ1-2; clone_size: -; cdr3_nt: TGTGCCAGTAGACCAGGGTACTATGGCTACACCTTC; cdr3_aa: CASRPGYYGYTF
d_call: TRBD1; v_call: TRBV29-1; j_call: TRBJ1-3; clone_size: -; cdr3_nt: TGCAGCGCCGAGTCGTTACAGGGGGCTGCTGGAAACACCATATATTTT; cdr3_aa: CSAESLQGAAGNTIYF